This T cell receptor beta chain was found in a study of early T cells in non-severe SARS-CoV-2 infection. About the research overall: Sequencing of bulk RNA from unsorted whole blood was done, without chain pairing. General study results and limits: Missing private and CD4 specificities, VDJdb matching favored anti-spike CD8 responses.

The CDR3 sequence is 16 residues long. Deletions cut 4 bases from V and 4 bases from J, with 19 bases between. From germline, CDR1 is SGHNT and CDR2 YENEEA. Unique molecular identifiers were attached to individual cDNA molecules. TCRdb reprocessed the 5' RACE reads via MiXCR and lists one record per CDR3 protein. The table lists 60,000 or so distinct CDR3 sequences, about 13% of them singletons, with 9.5% to 10% in the top ten. This clonotype was found a few times. Its antigen remains unknown. The clonotype was recovered from an adult who was a healthcare worker with PCR-confirmed SARS-CoV-2 infection or an uninfected control (not recorded which). V and J are TRBV11-3 and TRBJ1-1; D might be TRBD1 (6 bases). Sequencing used whole blood. The CDR3 reads CASSYPPTGYSTEAFF. The CDR3 region has the DNA TGTGCCAGCAGCTACCCACCGACAGGATACAGCACTGAAGCTTTCTTT.